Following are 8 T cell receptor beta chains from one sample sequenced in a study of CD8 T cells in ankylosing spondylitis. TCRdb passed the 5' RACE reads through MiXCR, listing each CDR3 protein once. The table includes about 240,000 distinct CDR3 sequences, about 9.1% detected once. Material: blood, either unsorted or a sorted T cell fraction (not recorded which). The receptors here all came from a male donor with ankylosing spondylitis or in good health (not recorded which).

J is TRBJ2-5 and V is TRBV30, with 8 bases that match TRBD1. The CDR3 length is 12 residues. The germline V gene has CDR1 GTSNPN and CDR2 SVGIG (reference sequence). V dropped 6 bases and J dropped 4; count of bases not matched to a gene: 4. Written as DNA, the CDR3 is TGTGCCTGCTCGGACAGGGCAGAGACCCAGTACTTC. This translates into CACSDRAETQYF.

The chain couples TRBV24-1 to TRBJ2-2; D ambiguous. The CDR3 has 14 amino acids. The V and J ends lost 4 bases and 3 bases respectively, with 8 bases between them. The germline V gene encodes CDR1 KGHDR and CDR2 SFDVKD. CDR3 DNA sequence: TGTGCCACCAGTGACCCAACCGACACCGGGGAGCTGTTTTTT. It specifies CATSDPTDTGELFF.

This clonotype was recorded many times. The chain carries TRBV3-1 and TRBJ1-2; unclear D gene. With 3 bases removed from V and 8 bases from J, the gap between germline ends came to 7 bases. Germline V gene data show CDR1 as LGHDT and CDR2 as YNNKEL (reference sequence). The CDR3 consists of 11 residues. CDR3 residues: CASSHRWGYTF. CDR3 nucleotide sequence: TGTGCCAGCAGCCACCGGTGGGGCTACACCTTC.

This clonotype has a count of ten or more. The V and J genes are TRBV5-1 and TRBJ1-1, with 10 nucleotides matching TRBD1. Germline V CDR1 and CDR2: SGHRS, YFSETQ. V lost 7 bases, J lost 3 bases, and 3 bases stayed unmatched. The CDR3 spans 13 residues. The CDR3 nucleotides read TGCGCCAGCGCCGGGACAGGGGACACTGAAGCTTTCTTT. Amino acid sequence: CASAGTGDTEAFF.

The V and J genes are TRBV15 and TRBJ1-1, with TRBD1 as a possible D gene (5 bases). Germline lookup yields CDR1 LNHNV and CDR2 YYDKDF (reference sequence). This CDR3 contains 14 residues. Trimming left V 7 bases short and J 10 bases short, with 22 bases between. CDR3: CATTAGPGFGGAFF. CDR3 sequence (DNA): TGTGCCACCACCGCGGGACCGGGCTTTGGCGGAGCTTTCTTT.

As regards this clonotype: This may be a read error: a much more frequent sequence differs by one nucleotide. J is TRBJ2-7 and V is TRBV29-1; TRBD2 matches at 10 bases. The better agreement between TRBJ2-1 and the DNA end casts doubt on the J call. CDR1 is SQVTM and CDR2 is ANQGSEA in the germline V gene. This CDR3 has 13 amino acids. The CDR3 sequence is CSVEYSGRYEQFF. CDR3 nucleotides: TGCAGCGTTGAATATAGCGGGAGGTACGAGCAGTTCTTC.

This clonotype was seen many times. The CDR3 DNA follows: TGTGCCAGCAGCCAAGGCGGACTAGCCAGCTACAATGAGCAGTTCTTC. Translated, it gives CASSQGGLASYNEQFF. This chain joins TRBV3-1 and TRBJ2-1; TRBD2 matches 8 bases. The V gene's germline CDR1 is LGHDT and CDR2 YNNKEL (reference sequence). After removal of 1 base from V and 3 bases from J, the junction contained 5 bases not matched to a gene. The CDR3 is 16 residues long.

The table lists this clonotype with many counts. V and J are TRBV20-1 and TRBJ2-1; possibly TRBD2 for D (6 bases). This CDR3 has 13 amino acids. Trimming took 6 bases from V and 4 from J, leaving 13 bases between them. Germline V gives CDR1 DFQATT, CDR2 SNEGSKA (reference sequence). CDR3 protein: CSASGVIYNEQFF. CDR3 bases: TGCAGTGCCTCGGGGGTCATATACAATGAGCAGTTCTTC.